This T cell receptor beta chain originates from a study of T-cell reconstitution after alpha-beta-depleted transplantation in children. Using unique molecular identifiers, the investigators prepared the TCRbeta library. TCRdb reprocessed the PCR reads via MiXCR and lists one record per CDR3 protein. The sample contains about 610,000 distinct CDR3 sequences, about 11% of which appear only once. Germline V lookup: CDR1 SEHNR, CDR2 FQNEAQ (reference sequence). V trimming: 5 bases; J trimming: 2 bases; junction bases outside the gene matches: 12. The CDR3 consists of 17 residues. The chain carries TRBV7-9 and TRBJ1-3; 7 nucleotides align to TRBD1. The receptor was derived from a human donor who donated a stem cell graft to a child with acute myeloid leukemia. The material sequenced was PBMCs from the stem cell graft donor, taken from the stem cell graft. The CDR3 loop is CASSIKVQRGPGNTIYF. In nucleotides, the CDR3 is TGTGCCAGCAGCATTAAGGTCCAGAGGGGGCCTGGAAACACCATATATTTT. The full variable domain, completed using reference TRBV7-9 and TRBJ1-3, is DTGVSQNPRHKITKRGQNVTFRCDPISEHNRLYWYRQTLGQGPEFLTYFQNEAQLEKSRLLSDRFSAERPKGSFSTLEIQRTEQGDSAMYLCASSIKVQRGPGNTIYFGEGSWLTVV.